The 6 T cell receptor beta chains presented below share a single source sample, sequenced in a study of Graves' ophthalmopathy and Graves' hyperthyroidism. Amplifying from RNA transcripts, the study obtained TCR beta CDR3 regions. First-round RT-PCR used HTBI primers; second-round multiplex PCR followed. Using its own MiXCR run on the multiplex PCR reads, TCRdb lists one record per CDR3 protein. Among under 350,000 distinct CDR3 sequences, roughly a sixth were seen once, and the ten largest hold 12%. The sample taken for sequencing was peripheral blood. Every receptor here comes from an adult man with Graves' ophthalmopathy.

The rearrangement joins TRBV11-2 to TRBJ2-5; 12 positions agree with TRBD2. The germline gives CDR1 SGHAT, CDR2 FQNNGV. CDR3 length: 18 residues. The trim removed 5 bases at V and 2 bases at J, leaving 12 bases unmatched. CDR3 amino acids: CASSPPSGGALGQETQYF. The CDR3 nucleotides read TGTGCCAGCAGCCCCCCTAGCGGGGGGGCTCTAGGGCAAGAGACCCAGTACTTC.

The J gene is TRBJ2-2, the V gene TRBV6-1, with 10 positions matching TRBD1. Trimming removed 6 bases from V and 2 bases from J; junction bases left unmatched: 6. The CDR3 is 16 residues long. CDR1 and CDR2 (germline): MNHNS, SASEGT. DNA of the CDR3: TGTGCCAGCAGGTCCGGGACAGGGGTAAACACCGGGGAGCTGTTTTTT. Amino acids: CASRSGTGVNTGELFF.

This clonotype was detected ten times or more. The chain links TRBV12-3 or TRBV12-4 to TRBJ1-2; 7 nucleotides line up with TRBD1. The CDR3 length is 15 residues. V gave up 4 bases and J gave up 6 bases; unmatched junction bases: 11. The CDR3 here is CASSSPLRGLNGYTF. CDR3 nucleotides: TGTGCCAGCAGTTCGCCCCTCAGGGGGTTAAATGGCTACACCTTC.

This clonotype was found many times. This rearrangement joins TRBV4-1 to TRBJ2-7; tentatively, D is TRBD1 (6 bases). The germline V and J ends were trimmed by 1 base and 1 base, with 8 bases remaining between them. This CDR3 comprises 14 residues. In germline, CDR1 is MGHRA, CDR2 YSYEKL. The DNA for the CDR3 is TGCGCCAGCAGCCAAGGACAGGCATCCTACGAGCAGTACTTC. This encodes CASSQGQASYEQYF.

This clonotype has a count of ten or more. The chain employs TRBV6-2 or TRBV6-3 and TRBJ1-1; 7 bases match TRBD1. The junction had 6 bases not matched to a gene; V was cut back by 2 bases and J by 0 bases. The CDR3 runs 16 residues. Germline V CDR1 and CDR2: MNHEY, SVGEGT. CDR3 in DNA: TGTGCCAGCAGTTACAGGGGGCCCTCGATGAACACTGAAGCTTTCTTT. This gives the protein CASSYRGPSMNTEAFF.

This clonotype appeared many times. CDR3 loop: CASRGGTSRNIQYF. CDR3 DNA: TGTGCCAGCAGGGGGGGGACGTCGCGCAACATTCAGTACTTC. V usage is TRBV28 and J usage is TRBJ2-4, with 7 bases that match TRBD2. Trimming took 6 bases from V and 7 from J; bases not matched to a gene: 9. Per the germline V gene, CDR1 is MDHEN and CDR2 is SYDVKM. The CDR3 spans 14 residues.